Sequencing of this TCR beta chain was carried out in a study of response to subunit inactivated influenza vaccine. Via MiXCR, TCRdb re-called the RT-PCR reads, giving one row per CDR3 protein. The sample has more than 400,000 distinct CDR3 sequences; roughly 7.9% are singletons. Of note for this clonotype: What it binds is not known.

Study-wide findings and caveats: It was suggested by the authors that few new T cells are recruited by each seasonal influenza vaccination.

CDR1 SEHNR and CDR2 FQNEAQ come from the germline V gene (reference sequence). The CDR3 length is 15 residues. J gave up 1 base and V 5 bases, and 2 bases lay outside the gene matches. The sample consisted of PBMCs from blood, taken around 2 years after vaccination. This receptor was taken from a man aged 50 to 69 who received an inactivated influenza vaccine. This chain uses TRBV7-9 with TRBJ1-4; TRBD1 matches 9 bases. This CDR3 is CASSKGQGTNEKLFF. CDR3 nucleotides: TGTGCCAGCAGCAAGGGACAGGGAACTAATGAAAAACTGTTTTTT.